A selection of T cell receptor beta chains follows, all from one sample in a study of T cell repertoires in cytomegalovirus infection. These TCRs' antigens remain unknown. TCRdb processed the reads anew with MiXCR; each CDR3 protein has one entry. Here the sample spans hundreds of thousands of distinct CDR3 sequences, 30% to 35% being singletons. The sequencing here drew on cultured PBMCs, taken from culture after CMV antigen stimulation. All receptors derive from a human donor in good health (CMV status not recorded). Some clones in this sample may be carry-over from other donors' samples. The CDR3 runs from the conserved cysteine through the conserved F or W. Clone size is stated in some rows and not others, as once, few, many or a class when expanded.

cdr3_length,j_call,v_call,clone_size,cdr3_aa
13,TRBJ1-5,TRBV7-2,few,CASSLQYNQPQHF
19,TRBJ2-3,TRBV4-1,.,CASSQVKASGGASTDTQYF
15,TRBJ2-7,TRBV2,few,CASSEARTGSYEQYF
14,TRBJ1-3,TRBV20-1,.,CSARSLSPGNTIYF
12,TRBJ1-1,TRBV28,few,CASSVQGVEAFF
11,TRBJ2-3,TRBV25-1,.,CAPGSTDTQYF
11,TRBJ2-7,TRBV19,.,CATGRYGEQYF
16,TRBJ1-4,TRBV28,.,CASSLDRDIANEKLFF
14,TRBJ2-7,TRBV7-9,.,CASSPSGFPYEQYF
11,TRBJ1-1,TRBV20-1,.,CSATVGTEAFF
13,TRBJ1-1,TRBV6-1,.,CASSEGQHTEAFF
15,TRBJ2-5,TRBV4-2,.,CASSRLGGDQETQYF
16,TRBJ1-5,TRBV27,.,CASSLSSAYSNQPQHF
16,TRBJ1-4,TRBV7-8,.,CASSGGRGGGNEKLFF
12,TRBJ2-3,TRBV7-6,few,CASSGLADTQYF
14,TRBJ2-2,TRBV19,.,CASSIGLGAGELFF
16,TRBJ2-1,TRBV4-2,few,CASSQDGVRSDNEQFF
16,TRBJ2-2,TRBV7-2,few,CASSLGVAGGAGELFF
12,TRBJ1-2,TRBV7-6,.,CASRASDYGYTF
15,TRBJ1-1,TRBV20-1,.,CSASRVLIENTEAFF
18,TRBJ2-1,TRBV19,.,CASSPRVIGGRALSEQFF
13,TRBJ2-3,TRBV6-5,.,CASTRGVEDTQYF
15,TRBJ1-5,TRBV12-3/TRBV12-4,few,CASSLDRERDQPQHF
13,TRBJ1-3,TRBV25-1,.,CASGTDSGNTIYF
15,TRBJ2-7,TRBV4-1,.,CASSQDSGRGYEQYF
15,TRBJ1-5,TRBV7-2,many,CASSPSGGYNQPQHF
14,TRBJ2-7,TRBV2,few,CASSDTGGLSEQYF
15,TRBJ1-1,TRBV6-2/TRBV6-3,.,CASRSGQAGNVEAFF
17,TRBJ2-1,TRBV4-3,.,CASSQRSGLAGGYEQFF
13,TRBJ1-2,TRBV7-4,once,CASSLYGQFGYTF
14,TRBJ2-1,TRBV20-1,.,CSASRSSGYNEQFF
15,TRBJ2-3,TRBV5-4,.,CASSLGQTLTDTQYF
14,TRBJ2-3,TRBV6-2/TRBV6-3,few,CASKRDRVTDTQYF
15,TRBJ2-3,TRBV6-8,.,CASTWTGTGTDTQYF
15,TRBJ2-2,TRBV5-5,.,CASSFSGFNTGELFF
15,TRBJ1-6,TRBV20-1,.,CSARQVGAYNSPLHF
16,TRBJ2-3,TRBV7-2,many,CASSRPAGGPTDTQYF
18,TRBJ2-7,TRBV4-1,.,CASSQETLVGQGAREQYF
16,TRBJ2-1,TRBV7-6,few,CASSPETGGPHNEQFF
15,TRBJ2-1,TRBV6-5,few,CASRGRGGGYNEQFF
19,TRBJ2-3,TRBV5-6,.,CASIHLGTSGRGEKDTQYF
14,TRBJ1-6,TRBV6-5,.,CASSSMNQYSPLHF
15,TRBJ2-7,TRBV7-9,few,CASSSTRTGVNEQYF
15,TRBJ1-3,TRBV14,.,CASSQGLYRGNTIYF
18,TRBJ1-4,TRBV6-1,few,CASSEGPVILATNEKLFF
13,TRBJ1-1,TRBV5-4,.,CASSPRVGTEAFF
12,TRBJ1-4,TRBV18,few,CASSPDAEKLFF
14,TRBJ1-2,TRBV4-3,few,CASSQANGVYGYTF
16,TRBJ2-1,TRBV19,.,CAGGLAGGPRPNEQFF